This record looks at one TCR beta chain sequence and its context. No antigen is known for it. The data derive from a study of cytomegalovirus exposure and HLA in healthy donors. CDR3 length equals 14 residues. V shed 4 bases and J shed 11 bases, with 18 bases lying between them. Looked up from germline, CDR1 is SGHRS and CDR2 is YFSETQ. PCR primers comprised 60 Vbeta and 13 Jbeta primers. TCRdb keeps only in-frame clones here, not all; method: immunoSEQ multiplex PCR. This sample has some 65,000 clones, with 70% to 85% found just once. Study-wide points: It was in a later analysis that TCR association rates were seen to vary by HLA locus, highest for DRB1 and lowest for HLA-C.

This chain uses TRBV5-1 with TRBJ1-4; D perhaps matches TRBD1 (6 bases). Source material: PBMCs. The sequence derives from a girl between 5 and 17 years old in good health and CMV-seropositive. The CDR3 protein is CASSQGGGADKLFF. The CDR3 DNA follows: TGCGCCAGCAGCCAGGGTGGGGGGGCTGACAAACTGTTTTTT. The full variable domain, rest sourced from reference TRBV5-1 and TRBJ1-4, is KAGVTQTPRYLIKTRGQQVTLSCSPISGHRSVSWYQQTPGQGLQFLFEYFSETQRNKGNFPGRFSGRQFSNSRSEMNVSTLELGDSALYLCASSQGGGADKLFFGSGTQLSVL.